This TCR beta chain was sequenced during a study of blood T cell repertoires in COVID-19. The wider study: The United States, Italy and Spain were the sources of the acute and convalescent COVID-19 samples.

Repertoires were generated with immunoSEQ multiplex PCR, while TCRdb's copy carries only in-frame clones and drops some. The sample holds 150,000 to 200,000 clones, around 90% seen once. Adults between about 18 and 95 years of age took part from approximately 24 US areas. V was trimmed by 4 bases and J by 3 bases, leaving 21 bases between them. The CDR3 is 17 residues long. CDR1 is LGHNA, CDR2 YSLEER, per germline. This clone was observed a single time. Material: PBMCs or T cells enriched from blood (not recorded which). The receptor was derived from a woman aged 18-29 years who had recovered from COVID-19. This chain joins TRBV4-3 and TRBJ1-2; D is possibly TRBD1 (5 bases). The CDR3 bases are TGCGCCAGCAGCCCAAGTGGGACTTGGGGGGGGGACTATGGCTACACCTTC. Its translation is CASSPSGTWGGDYGYTF.